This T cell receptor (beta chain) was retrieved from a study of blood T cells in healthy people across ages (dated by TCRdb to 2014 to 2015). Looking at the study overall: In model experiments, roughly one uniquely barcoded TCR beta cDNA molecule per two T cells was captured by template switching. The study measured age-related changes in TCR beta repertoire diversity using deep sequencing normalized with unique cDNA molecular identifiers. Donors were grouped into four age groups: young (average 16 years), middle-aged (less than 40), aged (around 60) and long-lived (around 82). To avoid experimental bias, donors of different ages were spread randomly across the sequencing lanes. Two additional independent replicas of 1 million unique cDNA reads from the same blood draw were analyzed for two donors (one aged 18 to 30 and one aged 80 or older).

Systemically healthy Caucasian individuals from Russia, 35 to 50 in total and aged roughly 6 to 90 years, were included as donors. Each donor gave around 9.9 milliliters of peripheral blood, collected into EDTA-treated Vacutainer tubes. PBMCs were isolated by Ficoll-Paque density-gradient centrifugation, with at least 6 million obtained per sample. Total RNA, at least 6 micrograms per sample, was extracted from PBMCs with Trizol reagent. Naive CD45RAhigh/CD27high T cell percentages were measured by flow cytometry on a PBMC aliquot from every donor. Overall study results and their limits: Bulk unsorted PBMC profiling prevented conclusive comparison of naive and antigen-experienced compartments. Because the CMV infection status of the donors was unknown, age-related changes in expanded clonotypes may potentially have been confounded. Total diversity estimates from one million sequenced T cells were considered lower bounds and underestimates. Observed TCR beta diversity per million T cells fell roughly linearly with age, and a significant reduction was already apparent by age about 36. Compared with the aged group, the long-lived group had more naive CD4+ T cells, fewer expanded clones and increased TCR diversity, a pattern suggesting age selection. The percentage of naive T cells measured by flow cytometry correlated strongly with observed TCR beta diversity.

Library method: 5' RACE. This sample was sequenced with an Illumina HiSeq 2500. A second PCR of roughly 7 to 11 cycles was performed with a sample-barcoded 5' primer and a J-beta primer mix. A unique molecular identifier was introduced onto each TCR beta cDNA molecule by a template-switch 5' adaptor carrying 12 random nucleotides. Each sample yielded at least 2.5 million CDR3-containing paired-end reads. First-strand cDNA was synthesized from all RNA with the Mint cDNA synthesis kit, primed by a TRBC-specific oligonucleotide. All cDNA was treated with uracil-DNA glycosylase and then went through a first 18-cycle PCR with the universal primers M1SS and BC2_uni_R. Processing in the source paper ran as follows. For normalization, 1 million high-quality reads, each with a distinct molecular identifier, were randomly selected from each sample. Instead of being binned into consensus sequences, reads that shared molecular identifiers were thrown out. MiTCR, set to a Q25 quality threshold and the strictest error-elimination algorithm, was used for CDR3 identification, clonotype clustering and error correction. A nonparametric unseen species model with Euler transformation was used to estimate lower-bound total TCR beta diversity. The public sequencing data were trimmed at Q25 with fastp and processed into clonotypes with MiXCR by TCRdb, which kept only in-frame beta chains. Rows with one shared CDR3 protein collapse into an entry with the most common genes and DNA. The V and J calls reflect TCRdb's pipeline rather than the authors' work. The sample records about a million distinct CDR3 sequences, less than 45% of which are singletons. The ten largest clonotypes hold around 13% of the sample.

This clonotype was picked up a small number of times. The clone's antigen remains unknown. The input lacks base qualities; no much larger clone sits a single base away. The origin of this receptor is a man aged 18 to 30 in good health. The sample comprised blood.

In nucleotides, the sequence is TGTGCCAGCAGTTACTCGGTCGAGCTTGGGGGTTTCAACGAGCAGTACTTC. It is translated as CASSYSVELGGFNEQYF. The V and J segments used are TRBV6-2 or TRBV6-3 and TRBJ2-7; the D gene is tentatively TRBD1 or TRBD2, each matching 5 bases. Trimming at the junction amounts to 0 bases on V and 5 bases on J, and the germline ends lie 20 bases apart. From cysteine to phenylalanine, the CDR3 is 17 amino acids long. Only the CDR3 DNA stays, 51 bases, in frame from base 1. From a lookup of the germline V gene, CDR1 and CDR2 are MNHEY and SVGEGT.